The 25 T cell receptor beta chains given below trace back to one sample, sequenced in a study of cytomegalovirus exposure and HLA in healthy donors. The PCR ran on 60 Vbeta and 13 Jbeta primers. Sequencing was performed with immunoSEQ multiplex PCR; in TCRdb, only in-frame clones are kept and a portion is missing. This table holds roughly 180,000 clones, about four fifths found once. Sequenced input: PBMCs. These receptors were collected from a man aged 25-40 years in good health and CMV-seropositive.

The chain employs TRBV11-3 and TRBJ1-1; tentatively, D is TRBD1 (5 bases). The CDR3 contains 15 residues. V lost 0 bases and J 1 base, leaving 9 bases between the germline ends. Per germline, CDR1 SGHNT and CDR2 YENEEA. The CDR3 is CASSLDAGPNTEAFF. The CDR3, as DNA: TGTGCCAGCAGCTTAGATGCAGGGCCGAACACTGAAGCTTTCTTT.

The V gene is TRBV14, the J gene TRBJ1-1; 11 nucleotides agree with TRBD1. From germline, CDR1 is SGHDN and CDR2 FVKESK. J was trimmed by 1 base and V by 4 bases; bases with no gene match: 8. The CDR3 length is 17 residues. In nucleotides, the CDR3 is TGTGCCAGCAGCCCCATGGGGACAGGGGGGGCGAACACTGAAGCTTTCTTT. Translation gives CASSPMGTGGANTEAFF.

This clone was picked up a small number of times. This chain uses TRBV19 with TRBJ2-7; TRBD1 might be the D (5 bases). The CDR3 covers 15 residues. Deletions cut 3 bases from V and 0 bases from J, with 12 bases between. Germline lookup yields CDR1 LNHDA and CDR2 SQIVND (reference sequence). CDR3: CASSIRRDFSYEQYF. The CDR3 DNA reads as TGTGCCAGTAGTATTCGCAGGGATTTCTCCTACGAGCAGTACTTC. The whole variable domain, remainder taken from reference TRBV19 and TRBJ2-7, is DGGITQSPKYLFRKEGQNVTLSCEQNLNHDAMYWYRQDPGQGLRLIYYSQIVNDFQKGDIAEGYSVSREKKESFPLTVTSAQKNPTAFYLCASSIRRDFSYEQYFGPGTRLTVT.

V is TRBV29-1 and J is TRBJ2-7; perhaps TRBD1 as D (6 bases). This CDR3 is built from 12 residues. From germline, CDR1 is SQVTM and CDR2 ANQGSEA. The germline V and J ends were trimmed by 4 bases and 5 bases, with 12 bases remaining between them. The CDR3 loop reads CSVGSGADEQYF. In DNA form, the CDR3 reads TGCAGCGTTGGCTCAGGGGCGGACGAGCAGTACTTC.

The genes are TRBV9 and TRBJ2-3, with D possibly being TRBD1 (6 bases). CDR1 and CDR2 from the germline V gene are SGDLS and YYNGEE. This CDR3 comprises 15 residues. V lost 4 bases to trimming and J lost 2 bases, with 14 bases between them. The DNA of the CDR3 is TGTGCCAGCAGCCACTCACAGGGTTCCACAGATACGCAGTATTTT. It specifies CASSHSQGSTDTQYF.

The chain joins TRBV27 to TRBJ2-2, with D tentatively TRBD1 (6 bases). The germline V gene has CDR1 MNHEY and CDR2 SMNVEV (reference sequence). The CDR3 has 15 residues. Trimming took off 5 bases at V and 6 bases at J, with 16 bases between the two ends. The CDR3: CASSPARKGAGELFF. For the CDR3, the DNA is TGTGCCAGCAGTCCAGCGAGGAAGGGGGCCGGGGAGCTGTTTTTT.

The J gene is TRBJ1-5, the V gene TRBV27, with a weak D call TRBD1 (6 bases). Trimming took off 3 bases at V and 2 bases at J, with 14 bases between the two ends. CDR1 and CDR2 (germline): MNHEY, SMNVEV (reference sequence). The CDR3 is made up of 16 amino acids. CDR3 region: CASSLGGGLGNQPQHF. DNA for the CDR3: TGTGCCAGCAGTTTGGGGGGGGGCCTCGGCAATCAGCCCCAGCATTTT.

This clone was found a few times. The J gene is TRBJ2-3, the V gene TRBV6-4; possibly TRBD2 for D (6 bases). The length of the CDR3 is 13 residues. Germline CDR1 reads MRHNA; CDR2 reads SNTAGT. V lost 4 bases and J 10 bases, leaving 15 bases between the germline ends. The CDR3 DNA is TGTGCCAGCAGTGCCTCCGGGGTAGCGGCGCAGTATTTT. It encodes CASSASGVAAQYF.

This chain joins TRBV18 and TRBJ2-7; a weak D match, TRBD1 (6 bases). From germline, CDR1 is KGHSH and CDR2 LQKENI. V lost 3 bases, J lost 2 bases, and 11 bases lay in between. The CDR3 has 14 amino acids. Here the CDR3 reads CASSPSRTAYEQYF. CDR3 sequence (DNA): TGTGCCAGCTCACCTTCCCGGACAGCCTACGAGCAGTACTTC.

CDR3 protein: CASGAPGTSLSSSYNEQFF. CDR3 sequence (DNA): TGTGCTAGTGGTGCGCCCGGGACTAGCCTATCCAGCTCCTACAATGAGCAGTTCTTC. This chain uses TRBV12-5 with TRBJ2-1; TRBD2 matches at 9 bases. This CDR3 region has 19 residues. Germline values: CDR1 LGHNT, CDR2 FRNRAP. With V trimmed by 5 bases and J by 0 bases, 14 bases remained unmatched.

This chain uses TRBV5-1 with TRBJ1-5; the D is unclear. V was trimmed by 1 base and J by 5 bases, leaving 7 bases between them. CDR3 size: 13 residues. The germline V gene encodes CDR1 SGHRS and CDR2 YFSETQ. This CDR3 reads CASSLRSDQPQHF. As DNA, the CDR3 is TGCGCCAGCAGCTTGCGGAGTGATCAGCCCCAGCATTTT.

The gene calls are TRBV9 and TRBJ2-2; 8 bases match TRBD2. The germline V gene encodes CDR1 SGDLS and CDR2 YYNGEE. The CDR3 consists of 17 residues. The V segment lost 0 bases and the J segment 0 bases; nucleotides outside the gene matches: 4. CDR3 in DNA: TGTGCCAGCAGCGTAGGTCCCGGGGGGGCGAACACCGGGGAGCTGTTTTTT. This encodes CASSVGPGGANTGELFF.

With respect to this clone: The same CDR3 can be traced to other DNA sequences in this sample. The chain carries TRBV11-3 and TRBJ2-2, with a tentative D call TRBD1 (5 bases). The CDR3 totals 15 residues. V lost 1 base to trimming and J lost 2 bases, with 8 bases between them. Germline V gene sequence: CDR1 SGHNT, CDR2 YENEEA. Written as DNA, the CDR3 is TGTGCCAGCAGCTTAGGACAGCTAAACACCGGGGAGCTGTTTTTT. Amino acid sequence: CASSLGQLNTGELFF.

The chain's CDR3 is CASSTDRDREAYEQYF. The CDR3 coding sequence is TGTGCCAGCAGCACCGACAGGGACAGGGAGGCCTACGAGCAGTACTTC. The V call is TRBV7-9, the J call TRBJ2-5, with 9 bases aligning to TRBD1. Near its end, the DNA agrees better with TRBJ2-7, so the J call may be wrong. Germline V gives CDR1 SEHNR, CDR2 FQNEAQ (reference sequence). The CDR3 length is 16 residues.

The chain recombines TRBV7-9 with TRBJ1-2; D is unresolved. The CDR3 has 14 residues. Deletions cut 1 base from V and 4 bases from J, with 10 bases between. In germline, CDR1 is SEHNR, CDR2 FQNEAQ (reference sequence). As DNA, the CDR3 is TGTGCCAGCAGCTTAGACAGTGACGGCTATGGCTACACCTTC. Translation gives CASSLDSDGYGYTF.

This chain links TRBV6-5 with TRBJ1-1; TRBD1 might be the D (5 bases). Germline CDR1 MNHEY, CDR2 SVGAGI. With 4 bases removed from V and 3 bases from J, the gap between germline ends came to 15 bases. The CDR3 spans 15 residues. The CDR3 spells CASSSDTAGYTEAFF. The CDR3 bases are TGTGCCAGCAGTTCGGACACCGCCGGGTACACTGAAGCTTTCTTT.

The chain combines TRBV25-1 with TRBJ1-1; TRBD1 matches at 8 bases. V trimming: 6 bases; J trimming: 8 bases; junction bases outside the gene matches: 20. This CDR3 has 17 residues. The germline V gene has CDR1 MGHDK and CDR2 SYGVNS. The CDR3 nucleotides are TGTGCCAGCAGGGAGACAGGGGCGTCCCCCCTAATATCAGAAGCTTTCTTT. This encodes CASRETGASPLISEAFF.

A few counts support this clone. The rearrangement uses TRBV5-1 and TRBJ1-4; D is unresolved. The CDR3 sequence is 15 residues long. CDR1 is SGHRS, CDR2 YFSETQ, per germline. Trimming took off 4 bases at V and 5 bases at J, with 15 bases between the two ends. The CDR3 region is CASSTGRFENEKLFF. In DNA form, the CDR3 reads TGCGCCAGCAGCACGGGAAGGTTTGAGAATGAAAAACTGTTTTTT.

DNA for the CDR3: TGTGCCAGCAGCTCCGGGGACACCTATGGCTACACCTTC. It codes for CASSSGDTYGYTF. The rearrangement uses TRBV7-9 and TRBJ1-2, with a tentative D call TRBD1 (6 bases). CDR1 SEHNR and CDR2 FQNEAQ come from the germline V gene (reference sequence). The V gene lost 4 bases and the J gene lost 4 bases, with 10 bases spanning the gap. The CDR3 length is 13 residues.

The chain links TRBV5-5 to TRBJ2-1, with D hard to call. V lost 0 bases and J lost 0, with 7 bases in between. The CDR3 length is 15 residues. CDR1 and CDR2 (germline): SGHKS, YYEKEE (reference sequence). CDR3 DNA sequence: TGTGCCAGCAGCTTGGGTGAGCCCTCCTACAATGAGCAGTTCTTC. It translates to CASSLGEPSYNEQFF.

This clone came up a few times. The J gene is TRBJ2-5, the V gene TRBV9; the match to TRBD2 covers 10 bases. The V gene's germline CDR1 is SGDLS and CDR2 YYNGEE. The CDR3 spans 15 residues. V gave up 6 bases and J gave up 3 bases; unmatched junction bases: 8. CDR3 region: CASKPRLAGEETQYF. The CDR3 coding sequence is TGTGCCAGCAAACCCCGGCTAGCGGGAGAAGAGACCCAGTACTTC.

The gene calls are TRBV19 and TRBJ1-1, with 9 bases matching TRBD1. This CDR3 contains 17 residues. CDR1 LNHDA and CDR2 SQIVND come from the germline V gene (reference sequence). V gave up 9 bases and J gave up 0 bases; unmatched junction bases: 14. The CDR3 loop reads CASIRRPGQGVNTEAFF. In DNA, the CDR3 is TGTGCCAGCATCCGGAGACCGGGACAGGGTGTGAACACTGAAGCTTTCTTT.

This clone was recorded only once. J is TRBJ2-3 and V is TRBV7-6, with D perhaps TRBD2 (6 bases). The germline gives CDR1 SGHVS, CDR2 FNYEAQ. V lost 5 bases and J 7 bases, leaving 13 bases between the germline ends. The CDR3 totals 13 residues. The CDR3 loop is CASSPQAGHTQYF. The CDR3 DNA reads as TGTGCCAGCAGCCCGCAGGCGGGGCATACGCAGTATTTT.

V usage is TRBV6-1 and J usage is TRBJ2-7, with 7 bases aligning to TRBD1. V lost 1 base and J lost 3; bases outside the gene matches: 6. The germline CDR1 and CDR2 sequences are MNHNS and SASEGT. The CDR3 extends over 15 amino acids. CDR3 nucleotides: TGTGCCAGCAGTGAAGGCGGACAGGCCTTCTACGAGCAGTACTTC. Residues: CASSEGGQAFYEQYF.

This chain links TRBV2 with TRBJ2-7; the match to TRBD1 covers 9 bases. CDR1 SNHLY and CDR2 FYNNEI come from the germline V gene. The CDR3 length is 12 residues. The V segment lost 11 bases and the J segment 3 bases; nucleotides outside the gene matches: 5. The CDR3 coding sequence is TGTGCCGTCCGGGACAGGGACTACGAGCAGTACTTC. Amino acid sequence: CAVRDRDYEQYF.